The 16 T cell receptor beta chains reported below all come from one sample, sequenced in a study of blood T cell repertoires in COVID-19. Sequencing was performed with immunoSEQ multiplex PCR; in TCRdb, only in-frame clones are kept and a portion is missing. The repertoire includes fewer than 250,000 clones, roughly 81% of them detected once, and roughly 8% sits in the top ten. Input material: peripheral blood. Receptors were obtained from a woman aged 50 to 60 with active or convalescent COVID-19.

The chain carries TRBV10-2 and TRBJ2-3; 11 positions agree with TRBD2. V was clipped by 0 bases and J by 3 bases; unmatched bases: 5. Germline CDR1 WSHSY, CDR2 SAAADI. This CDR3 has 17 residues. DNA of the CDR3: TGCGCCAGCAGTGAGTCCCTAGCGGGAGGTTTGACAGATACGCAGTATTTT. Translating gives CASSESLAGGLTDTQYF.

The CDR3 DNA sequence: TGTGCCAGCACCCTGGGGGACAGGGCGGGAAATGAGCAGTTCTTC. Protein: CASTLGDRAGNEQFF. The rearrangement uses TRBV27 and TRBJ2-1, with TRBD1 matching over 9 bases. The germline V gene encodes CDR1 MNHEY and CDR2 SMNVEV (reference sequence). The CDR3 has 15 amino acids. Trimming took 7 bases from V and 7 from J; bases not matched to a gene: 11.

This clone appeared once. The chain recombines TRBV24-1 with TRBJ2-2; 14 bases fit TRBD2. Germline assignment: CDR1 KGHDR and CDR2 SFDVKD. The trim removed 9 bases at V and 1 base at J, leaving 6 bases unmatched. The CDR3 spans 17 residues. The CDR3 reads CATGLAGGGGNTGELFF. DNA of the CDR3: TGTGCCACCGGACTAGCGGGAGGAGGGGGGAACACCGGGGAGCTGTTTTTT.

Only one count was recorded for this clone. In nucleotides, the CDR3 is TGTGCCAGCAGCTTAGATCGGGAGCGTCCCCTCCACTTT. It specifies CASSLDRERPLHF. The V gene is TRBV7-6, the J gene TRBJ1-6; no clear D. Looked up from germline, CDR1 is SGHVS and CDR2 is FNYEAQ. CDR3 length: 13 residues. V dropped 1 base and J dropped 13 bases, with 11 bases sitting between them.

The J gene is TRBJ1-6, the V gene TRBV5-4; 7 bases align to TRBD1. Germline CDR1 SGHNT, CDR2 YYREEE (reference sequence). V was pared by 5 bases and J by 10 bases, with 12 bases of the junction left unmatched. This CDR3 has 15 amino acids. CDR3 in DNA: TGTGCCAGCAGGCCAACAGGGGAATCGTACTCACCCCTCCACTTT. It codes for CASRPTGESYSPLHF.

In this sample, this clone turned up once. The chain carries TRBV11-3 and TRBJ1-1; possibly TRBD1 for D (5 bases). Trimming pared 2 bases from V and 7 bases from J, leaving 11 bases between. The germline V gene encodes CDR1 SGHNT and CDR2 YENEEA. The CDR3 loop spans 13 amino acids. For the CDR3, the DNA is TGTGCCAGCAGCTTATGGAGCGACAGTGAAGCTTTCTTT. It yields the protein CASSLWSDSEAFF.

V is TRBV28 and J is TRBJ2-2; 13 nucleotides agree with TRBD2. V gave up 5 bases and J gave up 0 bases; unmatched junction bases: 6. The V gene's germline CDR1 is MDHEN and CDR2 SYDVKM. CDR3 length: 18 amino acids. The CDR3 nucleotides are TGTGCCAGCAGTGAGACTAGCGGGGGGACCTCGAACACCGGGGAGCTGTTTTTT. Amino acids: CASSETSGGTSNTGELFF.

The chain carries TRBV6-1 and TRBJ1-1, with D possibly matching TRBD1 (5 bases). Per the germline V gene, CDR1 is MNHNS and CDR2 is SASEGT. This CDR3 is built from 15 residues. Between the trimmed V and J ends, which lost 3 bases and 4 bases, there was a span of 15 bases. In DNA, the CDR3 is TGTGCCAGCAGTGAGGGGCTCGGCGGGACCACTGAAGCTTTCTTT. It encodes CASSEGLGGTTEAFF.

This clone has a single count. The rearrangement links TRBV6-5 to TRBJ1-5; 7 bases align to TRBD1. The germline CDR1 and CDR2 sequences are MNHEY and SVGAGI. This CDR3 has 15 residues. J lost 2 bases, V lost 0 bases, and 1 base had no gene match. The chain's CDR3 is CASSYSGQGNQPQHF. DNA for the CDR3: TGTGCCAGCAGTTACTCCGGACAGGGCAATCAGCCCCAGCATTTT.

V gene TRBV6-5 combines with J gene TRBJ2-7; 10 bases line up with TRBD1. Looked up from germline, CDR1 is MNHEY and CDR2 is SVGAGI. Unmatched junction bases numbered 5, after V lost 4 bases and J lost 2 bases. This CDR3 region has 15 residues. In DNA, the CDR3 is TGTGCCAGCAGTTTAACCGGGACAGGGGCCTACGAGCAGTACTTC. It translates to CASSLTGTGAYEQYF.

In nucleotides, the CDR3 is TGCGCCAGCAGCTCTACTCCAGCGGGAGGGCCCTACGAGCAGTACTTC. This encodes CASSSTPAGGPYEQYF. This rearrangement joins TRBV5-1 to TRBJ2-7, with TRBD2 matching over 10 bases. This CDR3 is 16 amino acids long. With 3 bases clipped from V and 2 bases from J, the junction kept 8 bases outside the gene matches. Germline V gene data show CDR1 as SGHRS and CDR2 as YFSETQ.

This chain joins TRBV28 and TRBJ1-1, with D possibly being TRBD1 (5 bases). V lost 6 bases, J lost 1 base, and 15 bases lay in between. CDR1 MDHEN and CDR2 SYDVKM come from the germline V gene. CDR3 size: 15 residues. The CDR3 here is CASSLTDSTNTEAFF. The CDR3 nucleotides are TGTGCCAGCAGCTTGACAGACAGCACGAACACTGAAGCTTTCTTT.

This clone came up once. The chain carries TRBV24-1 and TRBJ1-3; D is ambiguous. Germline V CDR1 and CDR2: KGHDR, SFDVKD. V was clipped by 9 bases and J by 16 bases, with 24 bases between them. This CDR3 has 13 amino acids. DNA for the CDR3: TGTGCCACCTCCGAGGATGACTTCGGCATTACGTATTTT. Its translation: CATSEDDFGITYF.

This clone showed up just a few times. The V call is TRBV9, the J call TRBJ1-4; 7 bases agree with TRBD1. Germline-derived CDR1 and CDR2 are SGDLS and YYNGEE. Unmatched junction bases numbered 2, after V lost 1 base and J lost 5 bases. This CDR3 is built from 14 residues. CDR3 DNA sequence: TGTGCCAGCAGCGTACAGGGGGGCAATGAAAAACTGTTTTTT. Translation: CASSVQGGNEKLFF. Together with reference TRBV9 and TRBJ1-4, the CDR3 gives the full variable domain: DSGVTQTPKHLITATGQRVTLRCSPRSGDLSVYWYQQSLDQGLQFLIQYYNGEERAKGNILERFSAQQFPDLHSELNLSSLELGDSALYFCASSVQGGNEKLFFGSGTQLSVL.

This chain joins TRBV5-4 and TRBJ2-1; 7 nucleotides agree with TRBD2. V was pared by 3 bases and J by 10 bases, with 7 bases of the junction left unmatched. The CDR3 is 13 residues long. Germline V gene data show CDR1 as SGHNT and CDR2 as YYREEE (reference sequence). CDR3 sequence (DNA): TGTGCCAGCAGCTCGACGGGAGGCAGCGAGCAGTTCTTC. This encodes CASSSTGGSEQFF.

The chain joins TRBV7-7 to TRBJ2-5; the match to TRBD2 covers 14 bases. This CDR3 contains 18 residues. The germline gives CDR1 SSHAT, CDR2 FNYEAQ (reference sequence). V shed 5 bases, J shed 5 bases, and the junction held 13 bases outside the gene matches. This CDR3 reads CASSRGLAGAPGGETQYF. The CDR3 DNA follows: TGTGCCAGCAGCCGGGGACTAGCGGGGGCCCCAGGGGGTGAGACCCAGTACTTC.